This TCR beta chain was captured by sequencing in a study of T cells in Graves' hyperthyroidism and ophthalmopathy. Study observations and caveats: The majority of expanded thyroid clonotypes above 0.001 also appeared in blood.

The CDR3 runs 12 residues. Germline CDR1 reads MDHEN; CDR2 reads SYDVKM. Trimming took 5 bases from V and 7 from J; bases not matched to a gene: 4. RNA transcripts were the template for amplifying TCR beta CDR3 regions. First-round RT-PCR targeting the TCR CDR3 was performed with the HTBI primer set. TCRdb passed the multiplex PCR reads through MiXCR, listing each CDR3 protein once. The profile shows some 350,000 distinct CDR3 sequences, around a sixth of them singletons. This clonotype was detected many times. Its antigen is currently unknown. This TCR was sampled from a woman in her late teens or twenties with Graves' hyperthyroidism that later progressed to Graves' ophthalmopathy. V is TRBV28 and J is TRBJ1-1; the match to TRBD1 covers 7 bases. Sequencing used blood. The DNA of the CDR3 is TGTGCCAGCAGTGCACAGGGGATTGAAGCTTTCTTT. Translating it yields CASSAQGIEAFF.